The subject of this entry is one T cell receptor (beta chain). CD45RO negativity and positive selection for CCR7 defined naive CD8 cells, a population that excluded terminally differentiated effector memory CD45RA+ cells. The data originate from a study of shared clonotypes between healthy human individuals. CDR1 and CDR2 (germline): MDHEN, SYDVKM. Between the trimmed V and J ends, which lost 3 bases and 3 bases, there was a span of 12 bases. There are 15 residues in the CDR3. TCRdb's copy holds only in-frame clones and misses some; the assay was immunoSEQ multiplex PCR. This table holds about 2,100,000 clones, just over 90% found once.

The chain employs TRBV28 and TRBJ1-5, with D hard to call. Sample: naive CD8+ T cells from PBMCs. This sequence originates from a man between 18 and 29 years old in good health. Some clones in this sample may be carry-over from other donors' samples. In nucleotides, the CDR3 is TGTGCCAGCAGTTTGAAGGTCATTTCCAATCAGCCCCAGCATTTT. As protein: CASSLKVISNQPQHF. The full variable domain, with the rest looked up from reference TRBV28 and TRBJ1-5, is DVKVTQSSRYLVKRTGEKVFLECVQDMDHENMFWYRQDPGLGLRLIYFSYDVKMKEKGDIPEGYSVSREKKERFSLILESASTNQTSMYLCASSLKVISNQPQHFGDGTRLSIL.